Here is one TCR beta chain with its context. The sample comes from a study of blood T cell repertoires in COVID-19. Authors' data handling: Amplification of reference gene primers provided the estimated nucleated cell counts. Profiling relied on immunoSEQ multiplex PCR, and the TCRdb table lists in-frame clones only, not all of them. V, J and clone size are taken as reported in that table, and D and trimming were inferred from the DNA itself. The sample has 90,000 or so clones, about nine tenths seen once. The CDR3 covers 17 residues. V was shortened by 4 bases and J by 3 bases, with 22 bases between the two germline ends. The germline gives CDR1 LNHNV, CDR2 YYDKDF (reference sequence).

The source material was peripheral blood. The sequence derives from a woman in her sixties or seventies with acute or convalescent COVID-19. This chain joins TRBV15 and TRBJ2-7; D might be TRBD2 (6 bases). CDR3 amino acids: CATSTQYRRDSVYEQYF. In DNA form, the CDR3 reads TGTGCCACCAGCACACAATACCGCCGGGACTCCGTCTACGAGCAGTACTTC.